These T cell receptor beta chains were read from a single sample in a study of OX40 agonist ivuxolimab in advanced cancers. Profiling relied on immunoSEQ multiplex PCR, and the TCRdb table lists in-frame clones only, not all of them. This table has 70,000 to 95,000 clones, 85% to 90% appearing once. The sequencing here drew on CD4+ or CD8+ T cells sorted from blood, taken in a trial of the OX40 agonist ivuxolimab. The receptor source for this set is an adult with an advanced solid tumor such as melanoma, head and neck, liver or kidney cancer. Both conserved end residues are part of each CDR3. The order of the fields is CDR3 protein, CDR3 DNA, V gene, clone size, J gene, D gene. A D gene is named only where the DNA matches it firmly. Clone size is not always given. Where it is, it says once, few, many or a class for expanded clones.

CDR3: CASSLGDTGELFF
DNA: TGTGCCAGCAGCTTAGGGGACACCGGGGAGCTGTTTTTT
V: TRBV5-4
size: NA
J: TRBJ2-2
D: NA

CDR3: CSVEWNTEAFF
DNA: TGCAGCGTTGAATGGAACACTGAAGCTTTCTTT
V: TRBV29-1
size: NA
J: TRBJ1-1
D: NA

CDR3: CASSVSGQLGYTF
DNA: TGTGCCAGCAGCGTATCGGGACAGTTAGGCTACACCTTC
V: TRBV11-2
size: NA
J: TRBJ1-2
D: TRBD1

CDR3: CASSVSGEVNEQFF
DNA: TGTGCCAGCAGCGTAAGCGGGGAGGTCAATGAGCAGTTCTTC
V: TRBV9
size: NA
J: TRBJ2-1
D: TRBD2

CDR3: CASSLWTSGIHYEQYF
DNA: TGTGCCAGCAGCTTATGGACTAGCGGGATTCACTACGAGCAGTACTTC
V: TRBV11-2
size: NA
J: TRBJ2-7
D: TRBD2

CDR3: CASSYSDEQFF
DNA: TGTGCCAGCAGTTACAGTGATGAGCAGTTCTTC
V: TRBV6-5
size: NA
J: TRBJ2-1
D: NA

CDR3: CATRGGDQPQHF
DNA: TGTGCCACCAGGGGAGGGGATCAGCCCCAGCATTTT
V: TRBV27
size: NA
J: TRBJ1-5
D: NA

CDR3: CASSSLLDRRGNYGYTF
DNA: TGTGCCAGCAGCTCTCTACTGGACAGGAGAGGTAACTATGGCTACACCTTC
V: TRBV13
size: NA
J: TRBJ1-2
D: TRBD1

CDR3: CASSSGTSEADTQYF
DNA: TGTGCCAGCAGCTCCGGGACTAGCGAGGCAGATACGCAGTATTTT
V: TRBV27
size: NA
J: TRBJ2-3
D: TRBD2

CDR3: CASSLGADTTSYEQYF
DNA: TGTGCCAGCAGCTTGGGAGCGGACACCACCTCCTACGAGCAGTACTTC
V: TRBV5-5
size: NA
J: TRBJ2-7
D: NA

CDR3: CASSFEGVTSGADGELFF
DNA: TGTGCCAGCAGCTTCGAGGGGGTTACTAGCGGGGCTGACGGGGAGCTGTTTTTT
V: TRBV9
size: NA
J: TRBJ2-2
D: TRBD2

CDR3: CASSPQETQYF
DNA: TGCGCCAGCAGCCCTCAAGAGACCCAGTACTTC
V: TRBV5-1
size: NA
J: TRBJ2-5
D: NA

CDR3: CASSQDAVNTEAFF
DNA: TGCGCCAGCAGCCAAGATGCGGTGAACACTGAAGCTTTCTTT
V: TRBV4-1
size: NA
J: TRBJ1-1
D: NA

CDR3: CASSAAPQETQYF
DNA: TGTGCCAGCAGCGCAGCCCCGCAAGAGACCCAGTACTTC
V: TRBV9
size: NA
J: TRBJ2-5
D: NA

CDR3: CASSLTFGWDLQETQYF
DNA: TGCGCCAGCAGTTTAACCTTTGGGTGGGACCTCCAAGAGACCCAGTACTTC
V: TRBV5-1
size: NA
J: TRBJ2-5
D: NA

CDR3: CASSLGSGSWGEETQYF
DNA: TGTGCCAGCAGCTTAGGGAGCGGGAGCTGGGGTGAAGAGACCCAGTACTTC
V: TRBV11-3
size: NA
J: TRBJ2-5
D: TRBD2

CDR3: CASSRDSQILEAFF
DNA: TGTGCCAGCTCACGGGACAGCCAAATCCTTGAAGCTTTCTTT
V: TRBV18
size: NA
J: TRBJ1-1
D: TRBD1

CDR3: CASSQVFDRGYEQYF
DNA: TGCGCCAGCAGCCAAGTCTTTGACAGGGGCTACGAGCAGTACTTC
V: TRBV4-1
size: once
J: TRBJ2-7
D: TRBD1